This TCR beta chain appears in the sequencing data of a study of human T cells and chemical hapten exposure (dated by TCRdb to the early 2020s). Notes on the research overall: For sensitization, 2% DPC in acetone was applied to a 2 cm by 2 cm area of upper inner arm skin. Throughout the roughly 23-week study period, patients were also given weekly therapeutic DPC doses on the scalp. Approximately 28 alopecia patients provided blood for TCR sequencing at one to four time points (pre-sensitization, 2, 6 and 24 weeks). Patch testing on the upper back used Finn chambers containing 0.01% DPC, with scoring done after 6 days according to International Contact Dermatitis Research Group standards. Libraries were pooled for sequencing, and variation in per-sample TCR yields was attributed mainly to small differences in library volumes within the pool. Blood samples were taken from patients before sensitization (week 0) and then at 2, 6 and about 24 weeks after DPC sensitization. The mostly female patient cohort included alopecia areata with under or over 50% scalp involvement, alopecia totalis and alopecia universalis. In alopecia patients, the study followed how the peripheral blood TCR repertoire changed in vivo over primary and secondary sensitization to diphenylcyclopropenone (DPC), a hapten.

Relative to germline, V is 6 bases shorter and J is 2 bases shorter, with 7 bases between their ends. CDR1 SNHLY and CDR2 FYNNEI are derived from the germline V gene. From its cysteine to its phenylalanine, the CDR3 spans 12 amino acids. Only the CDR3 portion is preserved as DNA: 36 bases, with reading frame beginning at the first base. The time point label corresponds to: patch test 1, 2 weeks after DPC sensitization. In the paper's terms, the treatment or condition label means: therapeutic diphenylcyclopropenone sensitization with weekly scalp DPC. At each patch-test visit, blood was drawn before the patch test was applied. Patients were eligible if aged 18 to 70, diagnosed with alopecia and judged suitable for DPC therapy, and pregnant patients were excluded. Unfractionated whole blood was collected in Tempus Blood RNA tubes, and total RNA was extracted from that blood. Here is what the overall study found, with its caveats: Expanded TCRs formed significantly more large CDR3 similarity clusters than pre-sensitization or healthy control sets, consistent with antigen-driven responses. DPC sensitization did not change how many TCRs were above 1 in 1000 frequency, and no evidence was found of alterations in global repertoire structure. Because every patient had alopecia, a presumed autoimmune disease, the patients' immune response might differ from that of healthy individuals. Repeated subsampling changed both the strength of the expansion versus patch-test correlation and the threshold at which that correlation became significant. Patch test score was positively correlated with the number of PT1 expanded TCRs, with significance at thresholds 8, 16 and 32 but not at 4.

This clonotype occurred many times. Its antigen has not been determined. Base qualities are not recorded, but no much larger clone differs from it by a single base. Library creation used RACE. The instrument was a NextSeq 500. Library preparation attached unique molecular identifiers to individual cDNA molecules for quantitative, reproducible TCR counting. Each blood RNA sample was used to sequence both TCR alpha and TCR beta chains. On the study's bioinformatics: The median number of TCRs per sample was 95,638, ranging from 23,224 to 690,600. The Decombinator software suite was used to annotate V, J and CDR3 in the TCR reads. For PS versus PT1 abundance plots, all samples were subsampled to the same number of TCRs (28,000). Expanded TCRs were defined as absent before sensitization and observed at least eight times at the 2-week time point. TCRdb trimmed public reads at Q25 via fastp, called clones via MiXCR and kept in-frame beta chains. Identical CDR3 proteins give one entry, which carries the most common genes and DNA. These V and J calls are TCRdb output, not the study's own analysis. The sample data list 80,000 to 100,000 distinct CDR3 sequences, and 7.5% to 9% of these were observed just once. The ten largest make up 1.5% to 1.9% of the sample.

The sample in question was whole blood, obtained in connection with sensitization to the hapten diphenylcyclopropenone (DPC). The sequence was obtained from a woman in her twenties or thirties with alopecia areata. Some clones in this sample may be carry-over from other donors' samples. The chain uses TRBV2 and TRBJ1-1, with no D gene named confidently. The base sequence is TGTGCCAGCAGACGGGGAAACACTGAAGCTTTCTTT. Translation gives CASRRGNTEAFF.